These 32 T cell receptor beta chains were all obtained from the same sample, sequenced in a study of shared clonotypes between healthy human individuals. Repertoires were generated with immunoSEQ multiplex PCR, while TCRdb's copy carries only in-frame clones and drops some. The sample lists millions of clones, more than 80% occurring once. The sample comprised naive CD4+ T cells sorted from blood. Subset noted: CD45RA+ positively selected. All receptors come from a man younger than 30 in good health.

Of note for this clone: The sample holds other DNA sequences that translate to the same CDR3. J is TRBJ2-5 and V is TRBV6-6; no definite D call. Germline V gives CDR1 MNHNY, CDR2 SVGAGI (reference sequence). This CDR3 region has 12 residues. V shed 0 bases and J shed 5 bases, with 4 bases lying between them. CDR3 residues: CASSYSSETQYF. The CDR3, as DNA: TGTGCCAGCAGTTACTCGAGCGAGACCCAGTACTTC.

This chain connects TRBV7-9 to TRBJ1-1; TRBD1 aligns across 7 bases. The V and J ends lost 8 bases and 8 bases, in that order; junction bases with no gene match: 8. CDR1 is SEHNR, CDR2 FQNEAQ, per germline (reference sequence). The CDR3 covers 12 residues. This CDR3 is CASRDSGVEAFF. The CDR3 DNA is TGTGCCAGCCGGGACAGTGGCGTCGAAGCTTTCTTT.

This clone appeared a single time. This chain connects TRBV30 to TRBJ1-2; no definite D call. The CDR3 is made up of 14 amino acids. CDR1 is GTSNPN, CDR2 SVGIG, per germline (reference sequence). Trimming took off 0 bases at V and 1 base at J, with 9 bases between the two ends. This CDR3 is CAWSVPGHNYGYTF. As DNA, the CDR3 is TGTGCCTGGAGTGTACCGGGCCATAACTATGGCTACACCTTC.

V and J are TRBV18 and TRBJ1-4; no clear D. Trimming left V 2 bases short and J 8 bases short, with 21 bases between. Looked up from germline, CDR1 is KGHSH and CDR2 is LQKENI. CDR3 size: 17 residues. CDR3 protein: CASSPNRLKVWGEKLFF. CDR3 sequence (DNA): TGTGCCAGCTCACCAAATCGGTTGAAGGTCTGGGGAGAAAAACTGTTTTTT.

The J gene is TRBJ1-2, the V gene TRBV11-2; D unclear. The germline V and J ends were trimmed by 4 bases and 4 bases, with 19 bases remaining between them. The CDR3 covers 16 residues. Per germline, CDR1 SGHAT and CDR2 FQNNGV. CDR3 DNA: TGTGCCAGCAGCTGGGCCCTTCAGGAGCCTCCCTATGGCTACACCTTC. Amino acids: CASSWALQEPPYGYTF.

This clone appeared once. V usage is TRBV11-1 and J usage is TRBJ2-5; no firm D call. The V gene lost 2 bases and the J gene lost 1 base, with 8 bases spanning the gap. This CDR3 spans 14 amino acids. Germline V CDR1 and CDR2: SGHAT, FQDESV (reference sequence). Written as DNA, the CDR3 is TGTGCCAGCAGCTTATCTCAACCCCAAGAGACCCAGTACTTC. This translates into CASSLSQPQETQYF.

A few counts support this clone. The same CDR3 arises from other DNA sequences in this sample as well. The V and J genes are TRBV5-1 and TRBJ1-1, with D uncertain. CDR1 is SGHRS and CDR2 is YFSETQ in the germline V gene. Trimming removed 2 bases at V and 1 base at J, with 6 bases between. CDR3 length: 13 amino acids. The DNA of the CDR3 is TGCGCCAGCAGCTTTCGGCGGAACACTGAAGCTTTCTTT. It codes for CASSFRRNTEAFF.

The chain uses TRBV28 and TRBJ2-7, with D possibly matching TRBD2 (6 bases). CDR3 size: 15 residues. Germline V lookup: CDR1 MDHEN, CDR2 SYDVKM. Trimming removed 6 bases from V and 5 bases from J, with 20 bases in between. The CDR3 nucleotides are TGTGCCAGCAGGCCTCCCTTGGGGGAGGCGCACGAGCAGTACTTC. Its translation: CASRPPLGEAHEQYF. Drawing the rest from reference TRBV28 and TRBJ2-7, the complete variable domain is DVKVTQSSRYLVKRTGEKVFLECVQDMDHENMFWYRQDPGLGLRLIYFSYDVKMKEKGDIPEGYSVSREKKERFSLILESASTNQTSMYLCASRPPLGEAHEQYFGPGTRLTVT.

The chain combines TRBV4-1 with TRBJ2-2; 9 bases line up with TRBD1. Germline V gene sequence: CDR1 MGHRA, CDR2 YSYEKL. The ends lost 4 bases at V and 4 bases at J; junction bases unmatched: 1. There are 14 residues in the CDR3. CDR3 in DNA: TGCGCCAGCAGCCGGGACAGGGCCACCGGGGAGCTGTTTTTT. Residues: CASSRDRATGELFF.

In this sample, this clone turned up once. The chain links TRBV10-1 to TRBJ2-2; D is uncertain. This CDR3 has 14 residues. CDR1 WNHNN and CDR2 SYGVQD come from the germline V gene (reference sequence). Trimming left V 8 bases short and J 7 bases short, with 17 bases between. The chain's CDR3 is CASSAQISGGELFF. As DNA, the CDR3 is TGCGCCAGCTCAGCCCAAATTTCGGGCGGGGAGCTGTTTTTT.

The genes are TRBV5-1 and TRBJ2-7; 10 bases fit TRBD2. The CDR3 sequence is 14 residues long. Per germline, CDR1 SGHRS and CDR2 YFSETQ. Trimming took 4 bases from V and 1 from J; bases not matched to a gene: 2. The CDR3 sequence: CASSNSGGSYEQYF. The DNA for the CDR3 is TGCGCCAGCAGCAATAGCGGGGGGTCCTACGAGCAGTACTTC.

In DNA form, the CDR3 reads TGCAGCGTTGAGTCTAGCGGGCGAGCCTACGAGCAGTACTTC. Its protein is CSVESSGRAYEQYF. The chain recombines TRBV29-1 with TRBJ2-5, with 8 bases identical to TRBD2. The DNA end favors TRBJ2-7, so the J call may be wrong. This CDR3 has 14 residues. Germline V CDR1 and CDR2: SQVTM, ANQGSEA.

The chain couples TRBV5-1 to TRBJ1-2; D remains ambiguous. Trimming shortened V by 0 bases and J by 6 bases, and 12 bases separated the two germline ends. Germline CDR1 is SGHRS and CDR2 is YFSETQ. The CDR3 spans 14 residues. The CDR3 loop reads CASSLANPADGYTF. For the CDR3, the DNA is TGCGCCAGCAGCTTGGCGAACCCCGCTGATGGCTACACCTTC.

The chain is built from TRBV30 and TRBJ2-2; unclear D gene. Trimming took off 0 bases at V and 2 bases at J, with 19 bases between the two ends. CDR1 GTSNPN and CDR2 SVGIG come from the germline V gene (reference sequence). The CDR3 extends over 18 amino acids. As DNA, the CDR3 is TGTGCCTGGAGTGTACCGGTTCCTCCCTTTCCAAACACCGGGGAGCTGTTTTTT. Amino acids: CAWSVPVPPFPNTGELFF. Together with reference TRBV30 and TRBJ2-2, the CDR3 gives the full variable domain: SQTIHQWPATLVQPVGSPLSLECTVEGTSNPNLYWYRQAAGRGLQLLFYSVGIGQISSEVPQNLSASRPQDRQFILSSKKLLLSDSGFYLCAWSVPVPPFPNTGELFFGEGSRLTVL.

The CDR3 DNA reads as TGCGCCAGCAGTCTGGCCTGGGGGATGGGGGAGACCCAGTACTTC. Encoded protein: CASSLAWGMGETQYF. This chain links TRBV5-1 with TRBJ2-5; the D call may be TRBD1 or TRBD2 (5 bases each). The ends were cut back, 5 bases at V and 5 bases at J, with 19 bases in the middle. Looked up from germline, CDR1 is SGHRS and CDR2 is YFSETQ. The CDR3 runs to 15 residues.

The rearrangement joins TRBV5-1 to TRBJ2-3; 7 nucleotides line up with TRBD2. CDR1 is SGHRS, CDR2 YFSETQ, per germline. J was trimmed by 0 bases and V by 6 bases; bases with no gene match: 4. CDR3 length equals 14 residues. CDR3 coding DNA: TGCGCCAGCACGGGGGGACCAAGCACAGATACGCAGTATTTT. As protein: CASTGGPSTDTQYF.

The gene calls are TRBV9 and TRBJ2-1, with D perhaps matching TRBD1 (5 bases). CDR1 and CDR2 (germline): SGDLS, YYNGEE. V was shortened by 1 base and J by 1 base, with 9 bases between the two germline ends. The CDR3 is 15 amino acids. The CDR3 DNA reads TGTGCCAGCAGCGTAAGGACACAATCCTACAATGAGCAGTTCTTC. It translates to CASSVRTQSYNEQFF.

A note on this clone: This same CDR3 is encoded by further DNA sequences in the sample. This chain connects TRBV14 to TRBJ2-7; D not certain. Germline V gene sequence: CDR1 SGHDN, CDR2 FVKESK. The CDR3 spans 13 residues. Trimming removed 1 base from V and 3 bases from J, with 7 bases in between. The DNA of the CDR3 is TGTGCCAGCAGCCAAGGAAACAGCTACGAGCAGTACTTC. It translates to CASSQGNSYEQYF. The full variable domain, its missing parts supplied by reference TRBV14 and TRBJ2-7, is EAGVTQFPSHSVIEKGQTVTLRCDPISGHDNLYWYRRVMGKEIKFLLHFVKESKQDESGMPNNRFLAERTGGTYSTLKVQPAELEDSGVYFCASSQGNSYEQYFGPGTRLTVT.

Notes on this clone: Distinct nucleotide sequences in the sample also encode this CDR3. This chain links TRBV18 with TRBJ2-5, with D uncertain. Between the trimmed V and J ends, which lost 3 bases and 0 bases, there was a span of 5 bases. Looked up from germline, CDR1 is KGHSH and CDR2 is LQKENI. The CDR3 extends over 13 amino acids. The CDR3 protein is CASSPGHQETQYF. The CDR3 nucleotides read TGTGCCAGCTCACCCGGGCACCAAGAGACCCAGTACTTC.

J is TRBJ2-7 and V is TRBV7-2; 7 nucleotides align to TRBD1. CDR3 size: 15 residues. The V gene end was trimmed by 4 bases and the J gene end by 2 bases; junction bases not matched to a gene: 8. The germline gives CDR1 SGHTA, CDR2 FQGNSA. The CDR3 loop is CASSSPTGATYEQYF. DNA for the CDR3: TGTGCCAGCAGCTCTCCTACAGGGGCCACCTACGAGCAGTACTTC.

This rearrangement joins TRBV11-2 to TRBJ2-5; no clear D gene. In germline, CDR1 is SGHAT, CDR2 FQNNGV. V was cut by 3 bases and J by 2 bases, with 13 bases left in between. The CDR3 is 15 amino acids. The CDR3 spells CASSFSSGPQETQYF. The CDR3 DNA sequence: TGTGCCAGCAGCTTTTCGTCAGGCCCACAAGAGACCCAGTACTTC.

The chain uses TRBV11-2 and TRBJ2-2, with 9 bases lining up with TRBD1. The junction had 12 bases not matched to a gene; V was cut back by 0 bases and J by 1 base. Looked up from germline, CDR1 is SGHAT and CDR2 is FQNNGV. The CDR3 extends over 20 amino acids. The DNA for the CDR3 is TGTGCCAGCAGCTTAGAGTCCGACAGGGGGTTTTCGATGAACACCGGGGAGCTGTTTTTT. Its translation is CASSLESDRGFSMNTGELFF.

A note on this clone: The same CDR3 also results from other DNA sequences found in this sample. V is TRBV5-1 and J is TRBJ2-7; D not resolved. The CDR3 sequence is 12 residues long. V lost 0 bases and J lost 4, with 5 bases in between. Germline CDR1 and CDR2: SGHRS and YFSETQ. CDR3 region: CASSLGFYEQYF. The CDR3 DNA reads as TGCGCCAGCAGCTTGGGATTTTACGAGCAGTACTTC.

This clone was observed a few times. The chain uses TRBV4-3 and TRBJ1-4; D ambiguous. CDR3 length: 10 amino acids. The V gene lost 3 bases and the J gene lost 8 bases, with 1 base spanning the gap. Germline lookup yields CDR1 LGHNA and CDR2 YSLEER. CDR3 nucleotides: TGCGCCAGCAGCCAGGAAAAACTGTTTTTT. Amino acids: CASSQEKLFF.

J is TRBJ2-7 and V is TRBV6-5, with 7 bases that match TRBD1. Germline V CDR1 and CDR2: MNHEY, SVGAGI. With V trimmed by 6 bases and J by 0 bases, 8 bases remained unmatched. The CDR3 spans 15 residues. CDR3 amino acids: CASRAYRDSSYEQYF. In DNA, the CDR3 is TGTGCCAGCAGAGCTTACCGGGACAGCTCCTACGAGCAGTACTTC.

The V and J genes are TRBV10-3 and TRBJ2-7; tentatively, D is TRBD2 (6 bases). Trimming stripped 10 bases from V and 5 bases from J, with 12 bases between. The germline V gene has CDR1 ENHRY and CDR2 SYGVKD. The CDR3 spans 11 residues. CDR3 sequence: CATHGGDEQYF. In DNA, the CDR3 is TGTGCCACTCACGGGGGAGACGAGCAGTACTTC.

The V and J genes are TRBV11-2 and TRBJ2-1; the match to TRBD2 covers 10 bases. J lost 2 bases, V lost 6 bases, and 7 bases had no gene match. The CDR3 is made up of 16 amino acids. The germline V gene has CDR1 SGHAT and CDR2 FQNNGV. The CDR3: CASRPLSGRAYNEQFF. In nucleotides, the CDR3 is TGTGCCAGCAGACCGTTGAGCGGGAGGGCCTACAATGAGCAGTTCTTC. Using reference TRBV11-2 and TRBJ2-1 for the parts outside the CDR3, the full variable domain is EAGVAQSPRYKIIEKRQSVAFWCNPISGHATLYWYQQILGQGPKLLIQFQNNGVVDDSQLPKDRFSAERLKGVDSTLKIQPAKLEDSAVYLCASRPLSGRAYNEQFFGPGTRLTVL.

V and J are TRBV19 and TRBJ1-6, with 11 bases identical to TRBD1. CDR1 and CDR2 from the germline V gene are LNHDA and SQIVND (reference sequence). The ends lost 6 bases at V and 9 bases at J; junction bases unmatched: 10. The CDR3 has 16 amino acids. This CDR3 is CASRNGGTGGISPLHF. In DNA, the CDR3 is TGTGCCAGTAGGAATGGCGGGACAGGGGGGATTTCACCCCTCCACTTT. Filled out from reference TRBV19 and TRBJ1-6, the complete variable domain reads DGGITQSPKYLFRKEGQNVTLSCEQNLNHDAMYWYRQDPGQGLRLIYYSQIVNDFQKGDIAEGYSVSREKKESFPLTVTSAQKNPTAFYLCASRNGGTGGISPLHFGNGTRLTVT.

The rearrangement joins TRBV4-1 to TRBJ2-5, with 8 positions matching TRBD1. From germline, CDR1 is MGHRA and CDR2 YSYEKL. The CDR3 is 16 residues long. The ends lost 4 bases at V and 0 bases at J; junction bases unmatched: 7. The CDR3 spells CASSPRGPGNQETQYF. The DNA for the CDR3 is TGCGCCAGCAGCCCCAGGGGGCCAGGGAACCAAGAGACCCAGTACTTC.

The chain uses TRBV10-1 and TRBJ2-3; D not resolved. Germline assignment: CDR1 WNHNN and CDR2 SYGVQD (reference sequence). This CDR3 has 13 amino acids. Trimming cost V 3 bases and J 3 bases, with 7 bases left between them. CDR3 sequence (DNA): TGCGCCAGCAGTGAAAACCCGACAGATACGCAGTATTTT. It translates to CASSENPTDTQYF.

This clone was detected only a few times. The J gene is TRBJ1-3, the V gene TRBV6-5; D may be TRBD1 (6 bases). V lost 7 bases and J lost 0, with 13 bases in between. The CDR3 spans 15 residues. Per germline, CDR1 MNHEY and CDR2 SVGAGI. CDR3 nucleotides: TGTGCCAGCATGTACAGGGCTTACTCTGGAAACACCATATATTTT. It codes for CASMYRAYSGNTIYF.

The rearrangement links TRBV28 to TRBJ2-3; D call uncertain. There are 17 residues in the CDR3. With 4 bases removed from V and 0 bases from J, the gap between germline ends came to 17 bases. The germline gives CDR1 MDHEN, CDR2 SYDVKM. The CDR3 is CASSSPGKLSSTDTQYF. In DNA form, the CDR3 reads TGTGCCAGCAGTTCTCCCGGAAAACTTTCTAGCACAGATACGCAGTATTTT.